The T cell receptor beta chain described here comes from a study of cytomegalovirus exposure and HLA in healthy donors. Primers: 60 Vbeta forward and 13 Jbeta reverse. Method: immunoSEQ multiplex PCR; TCRdb's copy keeps in-frame clones and lacks some. The sample shows over 150,000 clones, roughly 80% of them seen only once. CDR1 and CDR2 from the germline V gene are MNHNS and SASEGT. CDR3 length: 13 amino acids. Trimming left V 6 bases short and J 0 bases short, with 8 bases between. The chain has TRBV6-1 and TRBJ1-1; possibly TRBD1 for D (5 bases). Sequenced: PBMCs. This clonotype originated in a male donor in good health and CMV-seronegative. The CDR3 region has the DNA TGTGCCAGCAGGACGACAGTGAACACTGAAGCTTTCTTT. Translated, it gives CASRTTVNTEAFF.